Presented here are 16 T cell receptor beta chains from one specimen sequenced in a study of T-cell reconstitution after alpha-beta-depleted transplantation in children. During its preparation, the TCRbeta library received unique molecular identifiers. TCRdb redid the calling of the PCR reads with MiXCR, one entry per CDR3 protein. The sample contains about 610,000 distinct CDR3 sequences, 10% to 13% of which appear only once. Sample: PBMCs from the stem cell graft donor, taken from the stem cell graft. All receptors derive from a human donor who donated a stem cell graft to a child with acute myeloid leukemia.

The V and J genes are TRBV5-1 and TRBJ1-2, with D possibly being TRBD1 (6 bases). V lost 0 bases, J lost 6 bases, and 15 bases lay in between. The V gene's germline CDR1 is SGHRS and CDR2 YFSETQ. The CDR3 runs to 15 residues. CDR3 loop: CASSLGPGARDGYTF. The CDR3 nucleotides are TGCGCCAGCAGCTTGGGTCCGGGGGCAAGGGATGGCTACACCTTC.

The genes are TRBV7-6 and TRBJ2-7; TRBD1 aligns across 11 bases. V lost 5 bases to trimming and J lost 6 bases; unmatched junction nucleotides: 9. This CDR3 is built from 15 residues. Germline loops: CDR1 SGHVS, CDR2 FNYEAQ. The CDR3 loop reads CASSQGTGGVREQYF. CDR3 in DNA: TGTGCCAGCAGCCAGGGGACAGGGGGAGTTCGCGAGCAGTACTTC.

The chain uses TRBV7-3 and TRBJ2-7, with TRBD2 identical over 10 bases. V gave up 6 bases and J gave up 7 bases; unmatched junction bases: 9. The CDR3 is 14 amino acids. Germline V gives CDR1 SGHTA, CDR2 FQGTGA. The CDR3 loop is CASSSTGTSDEQYF. DNA of the CDR3: TGTGCCAGCAGTTCAACCGGGACTAGCGATGAGCAGTACTTC.

This chain links TRBV20-1 with TRBJ2-1; D is tentatively TRBD1 or TRBD2 (6 bases each). From germline, CDR1 is DFQATT and CDR2 SNEGSKA (reference sequence). V gave up 1 base and J gave up 1 base, with 14 bases separating them. This CDR3 is 16 amino acids long. The CDR3 region is CSARGPGGRSYNEQFF. CDR3 bases: TGCAGTGCTAGAGGCCCTGGGGGGCGATCCTACAATGAGCAGTTCTTC.

This clonotype was counted only a few times. The chain has TRBV2 and TRBJ1-1; D not certain. V lost 0 bases, J lost 5 bases, and 7 bases lay in between. CDR1 SNHLY and CDR2 FYNNEI come from the germline V gene. The CDR3 runs to 13 residues. CDR3 region: CASSEAPRTEAFF. The DNA for the CDR3 is TGTGCCAGCAGTGAAGCCCCCCGGACTGAAGCTTTCTTT.

This clonotype came up a few times. The CDR3 sequence: CASSPPAAGIYEQYF. Here the CDR3 DNA reads TGTGCCAGCAGCCCACCGGCGGCGGGGATCTACGAGCAGTACTTC. This chain uses TRBV7-2 with TRBJ2-7, with a weak D call TRBD2 (6 bases). Germline-derived CDR1 and CDR2 are SGHTA and FQGNSA. CDR3 length: 15 residues. The V end was cut by 5 bases, the J end by 3 bases, with 17 bases between.

This clonotype was observed many times. The genes are TRBV5-1 and TRBJ2-1; D may correspond to TRBD1 or TRBD2 (5 bases each). Germline V gives CDR1 SGHRS, CDR2 YFSETQ. The CDR3 consists of 16 residues. V lost 0 bases to trimming and J lost 2 bases, with 12 bases between them. CDR3 residues: CASSLEGTTTYNEQFF. The CDR3 DNA reads TGCGCCAGCAGCTTGGAAGGGACGACTACCTACAATGAGCAGTTCTTC.

The chain recombines TRBV19 with TRBJ2-7, with 8 positions matching TRBD2. The CDR3 sequence is 17 residues long. V dropped 5 bases and J dropped 2; count of bases not matched to a gene: 14. CDR1 is LNHDA, CDR2 SQIVND, per germline (reference sequence). The CDR3 here is CASSPGGLAGRTYEQYF. For the CDR3, the DNA is TGTGCCAGTAGTCCGGGGGGCCTAGCGGGCCGCACCTACGAGCAGTACTTC.

The table lists this clonotype with a few counts. The J gene is TRBJ2-1, the V gene TRBV20-1, with 8 bases that match TRBD2. V was clipped by 5 bases and J by 2 bases; unmatched bases: 5. CDR3 length: 14 amino acids. The V gene's germline CDR1 is DFQATT and CDR2 SNEGSKA (reference sequence). The CDR3 DNA follows: TGCAGTGCTCCTCGACTAGCGCCCTACAATGAGCAGTTCTTC. Translated: CSAPRLAPYNEQFF.

V and J are TRBV28 and TRBJ2-7, with 9 bases that match TRBD1. CDR1 and CDR2 from the germline V gene are MDHEN and SYDVKM. The CDR3 runs to 16 residues. V dropped 9 bases and J dropped 5; count of bases not matched to a gene: 17. In DNA form, the CDR3 reads TGTGCCAGTTCCCCCTATCAGGGACAGGGTGTAAACGAGCAGTACTTC. Amino acids: CASSPYQGQGVNEQYF.

The chain recombines TRBV6-1 with TRBJ1-1; a weak D match, TRBD1 (5 bases). Germline CDR1 MNHNS, CDR2 SASEGT. The V and J ends lost 8 bases and 2 bases respectively, with 15 bases between them. CDR3 length: 14 amino acids. CDR3 sequence reads: CASAAWGINTEAFF. In nucleotides, the CDR3 is TGTGCCAGCGCCGCATGGGGGATCAACACTGAAGCTTTCTTT.

This clonotype was recorded many times. The rearrangement joins TRBV21-1 to TRBJ2-5; TRBD1 is the table's D call and was not checked against the DNA. TRBV21-1 is reported as a pseudogene. The CDR3 is made up of 15 amino acids. CDR3 loop: CASPDYREGLETQYF. As DNA, the CDR3 is TGTGCCAGCCCTGACTACAGGGAAGGATTAGAGACCCAGTACTTC.

This clonotype has more than one count but fewer than ten. The chain carries TRBV29-1 and TRBJ2-1; 7 nucleotides line up with TRBD2. This CDR3 spans 14 amino acids. With 0 bases clipped from V and 7 bases from J, the junction kept 6 bases outside the gene matches. The germline gives CDR1 SQVTM, CDR2 ANQGSEA. This chain's CDR3 is CSVEDATSRNEQFF. The CDR3 DNA reads TGCAGCGTTGAAGATGCGACTAGCCGAAATGAGCAGTTCTTC.

The rearrangement links TRBV10-3 to TRBJ1-1; TRBD1 is a possible D gene (6 bases). Trimming pared 3 bases from V and 8 bases from J, leaving 10 bases between. In germline, CDR1 is ENHRY, CDR2 SYGVKD. This CDR3 has 12 residues. CDR3 in amino acids: CAISEGTPEAFF. The CDR3 coding sequence is TGTGCCATCAGTGAAGGGACACCAGAAGCTTTCTTT.

This clonotype was recorded many times. V is TRBV29-1 and J is TRBJ2-6; D not certain. Trimming shortened V by 3 bases and J by 4 bases, and 7 bases separated the two germline ends. Germline CDR1 and CDR2: SQVTM and ANQGSEA. The CDR3 length is 13 residues. The CDR3 DNA sequence: TGCAGCGTTGAGGGCGCCGGGGCCAACGTCCTGACTTTC. Translating it yields CSVEGAGANVLTF.

There are many counts of this clonotype. The V call is TRBV28, the J call TRBJ2-5, with no clear D. This CDR3 is 14 amino acids long. Germline V gene data show CDR1 as MDHEN and CDR2 as SYDVKM. With 7 bases removed from V and 4 bases from J, the gap between germline ends came to 16 bases. DNA of the CDR3: TGTGCCAGCATCGGACGCGGAGTTGGAGAGACCCAGTACTTC. Its protein product is CASIGRGVGETQYF. The variable domain in full, with the rest retrieved from reference TRBV28 and TRBJ2-5, is DVKVTQSSRYLVKRTGEKVFLECVQDMDHENMFWYRQDPGLGLRLIYFSYDVKMKEKGDIPEGYSVSREKKERFSLILESASTNQTSMYLCASIGRGVGETQYFGPGTRLLVL.